This T cell receptor (beta chain) was recorded in a study of CD8 T cells in ankylosing spondylitis. Quantitative 5'-RACE with molecular barcodes produced the TCR beta libraries. TCRdb re-called the 5' RACE reads through MiXCR, storing one row per CDR3 protein. The sample has about 360,000 distinct CDR3 sequences; 20% to 25% are singletons. CDR1 and CDR2 (germline): SEHNR, FQNEAQ (reference sequence). The CDR3 runs to 17 residues. Trimming cost V 0 bases and J 2 bases; bases outside gene matches: 6. Study-wide points: Some of the motif variants had earlier been found in reactive arthritis patients' fluid and blood. CD8+ disease-linked clones were present at relatively low frequencies in blood.

In the case of this clonotype: What it binds is not known.

The chain recombines TRBV7-9 with TRBJ2-5; 10 nucleotides match TRBD2. This sequence originates from a male donor with ankylosing spondylitis or in good health (not recorded which). Sequenced material: blood, either unsorted or a sorted T cell fraction (not recorded which). CDR3 sequence: CASSLATAGGPQETQYF. CDR3 coding DNA: TGTGCCAGCAGCTTAGCAACAGCGGGGGGGCCTCAAGAGACCCAGTACTTC. Complete variable domain (other parts from reference TRBV7-9 and TRBJ2-5): DTGVSQNPRHKITKRGQNVTFRCDPISEHNRLYWYRQTLGQGPEFLTYFQNEAQLEKSRLLSDRFSAERPKGSFSTLEIQRTEQGDSAMYLCASSLATAGGPQETQYFGPGTRLLVL.